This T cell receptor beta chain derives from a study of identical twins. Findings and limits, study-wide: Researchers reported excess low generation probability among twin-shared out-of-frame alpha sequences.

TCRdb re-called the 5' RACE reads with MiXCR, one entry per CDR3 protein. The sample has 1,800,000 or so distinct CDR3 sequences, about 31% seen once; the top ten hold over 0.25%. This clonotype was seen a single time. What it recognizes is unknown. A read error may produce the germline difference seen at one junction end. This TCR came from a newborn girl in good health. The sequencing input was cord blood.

CDR3 region: CASSLAEKPPHF. The CDR3 nucleotides are TGTGCCAGCAGCTTAGCCGAGAAACCCCCCCACTTT. The rearrangement uses TRBV11-2 and TRBJ1-6; D is unresolved. This CDR3 has 12 amino acids. Germline CDR1 reads SGHAT; CDR2 reads FQNNGV.